These T cell receptor beta chains were read from a single sample in a study of neoadjuvant nivolumab and ipilimumab in lung cancer. Produced via immunoSEQ multiplex PCR; TCRdb's table is partial and in-frame only. Here the sample spans approximately 19,000 clones, 85% to 90% being singletons. Source: peripheral blood, taken before neoadjuvant nivolumab, alone or with ipilimumab. These receptors came from an adult with non-small cell lung cancer. The CDR3 runs from the conserved cysteine through the conserved F or W. Fields, in order: V gene, J gene, clone size, D gene, CDR3 protein, CDR3 DNA. A D gene is named only where the DNA matches it firmly. Size is stated for part of the rows, as once, few or many counts, or as a class when the clone is expanded.

TRBV18	TRBJ2-7	.	.	CASSATYEQYF	TGTGCCAGCTCAGCAACCTACGAGCAGTACTTC
TRBV15	TRBJ1-5	.	.	CATSRDTQPQHF	TGTGCCACCAGCAGAGATACTCAGCCCCAGCATTTT
TRBV7-2	TRBJ1-2	few	TRBD1	CASSSYRGNGYTF	TGTGCCAGCAGCTCATACAGGGGCAATGGCTACACCTTC
TRBV7-3	TRBJ2-2	.	TRBD1	CASSPTGTANTGELFF	TGTGCCAGCAGTCCAACCGGGACAGCGAACACCGGGGAGCTGTTTTTT
TRBV2	TRBJ2-5	.	TRBD1	CASREQGETQYF	TGTGCCAGCAGGGAACAGGGGGAGACCCAGTACTTC
TRBV11-3	TRBJ2-7	once	TRBD1	CASSPRDRDHEQYF	TGTGCCAGCAGTCCCCGGGACAGGGACCACGAGCAGTACTTC
TRBV5-4	TRBJ1-1	.	.	CASTRAGATEAFF	TGTGCCAGCACCCGGGCAGGGGCCACTGAAGCTTTCTTT
TRBV5-1	TRBJ1-2	once	.	CASSLGGQGYGYTF	TGCGCCAGCAGCTTGGGGGGGCAGGGGTATGGCTACACCTTC
TRBV29-1	TRBJ2-2	.	TRBD1	CSADRGRTGELFF	TGCAGCGCCGACAGGGGCCGGACCGGGGAGCTGTTTTTT
TRBV11-2	TRBJ1-4	.	.	CASSQNGEKLFF	TGTGCCAGCAGCCAGAACGGGGAAAAACTGTTTTTT
TRBV5-1	TRBJ2-5	few	.	CASSLDQETQYF	TGCGCCAGCAGCTTGGACCAAGAGACCCAGTACTTC
TRBV10-3	TRBJ2-3	.	.	CAISESDAQGDTQYF	TGTGCCATCAGTGAGTCGGACGCCCAGGGGGATACGCAGTATTTT